This entry lists 26 T cell receptor beta chains sequenced from one sample in a study of T cells after yellow fever vaccination. TCRdb itself ran the 5' RACE reads through MiXCR, one entry per CDR3 protein. Found here are around 550,000 distinct CDR3 sequences, 15% to 20% of them singletons; the top ten hold roughly an eighth. This specimen consisted of PBMCs, obtained 15 days after the yellow fever booster vaccination. The receptors shown here come from a man younger than 40 who received the YFV17D yellow fever vaccine.

The J gene is TRBJ2-7, the V gene TRBV20-1, with 10 positions matching TRBD1. Germline V gives CDR1 DFQATT, CDR2 SNEGSKA (reference sequence). V was clipped by 3 bases and J by 6 bases; unmatched bases: 8. The CDR3 sequence is 14 residues long. This CDR3 is CSASSRDRGSEQYF. CDR3 nucleotide sequence: TGCAGTGCTAGCAGTCGGGACAGGGGATCCGAGCAGTACTTC.

This chain uses TRBV20-1 with TRBJ2-3, with D unclear. Germline values: CDR1 DFQATT, CDR2 SNEGSKA (reference sequence). V lost 1 base and J 3 bases, leaving 11 bases between the germline ends. The CDR3 sequence is 14 residues long. The CDR3 bases are TGCAGTGCTAGAGTGATTGGGTCGACAGATACGCAGTATTTT. Translation gives CSARVIGSTDTQYF.

The chain combines TRBV27 with TRBJ1-1; perhaps TRBD1 as D (6 bases). Trimming removed 7 bases from V and 6 bases from J, with 15 bases in between. CDR1 is MNHEY, CDR2 SMNVEV, per germline (reference sequence). This CDR3 has 13 residues. DNA of the CDR3: TGTGCCAGCAACGCAGGGGAAGGAGCTGAAGCTTTCTTT. Its protein is CASNAGEGAEAFF.

The rearrangement joins TRBV2 to TRBJ2-5; D may be TRBD1 or TRBD2 (5 bases each). The CDR3 consists of 15 residues. The germline V gene has CDR1 SNHLY and CDR2 FYNNEI. Trimming removed 2 bases from V and 2 bases from J, with 12 bases in between. The CDR3 here is CASSESPGRQETQYF. CDR3 nucleotide sequence: TGTGCCAGCAGTGAAAGCCCGGGGCGGCAAGAGACCCAGTACTTC.

This clonotype came up a few times. This sequence joins TRBV27 and TRBJ2-1; the match to TRBD2 covers 13 bases. The ends lost 9 bases at V and 0 bases at J; junction bases unmatched: 8. This CDR3 contains 17 residues. Germline CDR1 reads MNHEY; CDR2 reads SMNVEV (reference sequence). The CDR3 DNA is TGTGCCAGTTGGACTAGCGGGAGTCAACGCTCCTACAATGAGCAGTTCTTC. Translated, it gives CASWTSGSQRSYNEQFF.

The chain uses TRBV15 and TRBJ2-3, with 7 bases identical to TRBD2. V lost 0 bases, J lost 3 bases, and 9 bases stayed unmatched. The CDR3 extends over 17 amino acids. CDR1 is LNHNV and CDR2 is YYDKDF in the germline V gene (reference sequence). The CDR3 is CATSRDKAGDETDTQYF. DNA for the CDR3: TGTGCCACCAGCAGAGATAAGGCGGGAGATGAGACAGATACGCAGTATTTT.

This clonotype was detected only a few times. The chain has TRBV6-2 or TRBV6-3 and TRBJ2-4; D is unclear. Per the germline V gene, CDR1 is MNHEY and CDR2 is SVGEGT. This CDR3 region has 15 residues. Trimming took off 0 bases at V and 3 bases at J, with 9 bases between the two ends. The CDR3 DNA is TGTGCCAGCAGTTACTCAGACACCCACAAAAACATTCAGTACTTC. This gives the protein CASSYSDTHKNIQYF.

This clonotype was counted only a few times. As DNA, the CDR3 is TGTGCCAGCAGCTTGGGACTAGCGTCCGTCAATGAGCAGTTCTTC. Protein product: CASSLGLASVNEQFF. V is TRBV7-3 and J is TRBJ2-1; 10 positions match TRBD2. The J segment lost 6 bases and the V segment lost 3 bases, leaving 5 bases of the junction unmatched. Germline-derived CDR1 and CDR2 are SGHTA and FQGTGA. This CDR3 has 15 residues.

This clonotype has more than one count but fewer than ten. The V call is TRBV12-3 or TRBV12-4, the J call TRBJ2-5, with 7 bases that match TRBD2. J lost 5 bases, V lost 6 bases, and 6 bases had no gene match. There are 13 residues in the CDR3. The CDR3 nucleotides read TGTGCCAGCAGCATCCGGGGAGGGGAGACCCAGTACTTC. Encoded protein: CASSIRGGETQYF.

A few counts support this clonotype. CDR3 loop: CASSHGRGSVNEQFF. DNA for the CDR3: TGTGCCAGCAGTCACGGCAGGGGTAGTGTGAATGAGCAGTTCTTC. The chain employs TRBV6-5 and TRBJ2-1; D is perhaps TRBD1 (6 bases). The germline V and J ends were trimmed by 5 bases and 7 bases, with 18 bases remaining between them. The CDR3 is 15 amino acids. The germline gives CDR1 MNHEY, CDR2 SVGAGI.

This clonotype was seen a few times. This rearrangement joins TRBV10-3 to TRBJ2-3; 8 bases match TRBD2. Looked up from germline, CDR1 is ENHRY and CDR2 is SYGVKD. The CDR3 has 15 residues. V lost 7 bases and J lost 7; bases outside the gene matches: 13. For the CDR3, the DNA is TGTGCCATCACCCCTGGGGTAGCGGGAACGAATACGCAGTATTTT. This codes for CAITPGVAGTNTQYF.

J is TRBJ2-5 and V is TRBV5-1, with 7 nucleotides matching TRBD2. The CDR3 is 14 residues long. Unmatched junction bases numbered 10, after V lost 5 bases and J lost 6 bases. Germline V gives CDR1 SGHRS, CDR2 YFSETQ. For the CDR3, the DNA is TGCGCCAGCAGTTCGGCGGGGGTGGTAAAGACCCAGTACTTC. Translation: CASSSAGVVKTQYF.

The genes are TRBV11-3 and TRBJ2-5; the D call may be TRBD1 or TRBD2 (6 bases each). Trimming removed 1 base at V and 0 bases at J, with 15 bases between. Germline assignment: CDR1 SGHNT and CDR2 YENEEA. The CDR3 has 17 amino acids. DNA of the CDR3: TGTGCCAGCAGCTTAGGACTTGGGGGGACAAACCAAGAGACCCAGTACTTC. Protein product: CASSLGLGGTNQETQYF.

The rearrangement joins TRBV6-5 to TRBJ2-1; possibly TRBD1 or TRBD2 for D (5 bases each). CDR1 MNHEY and CDR2 SVGAGI come from the germline V gene. V was trimmed by 0 bases and J by 3 bases, leaving 15 bases between them. The CDR3 sequence is 17 residues long. The DNA of the CDR3 is TGTGCCAGCAGTTACTCAGCCGGGACCCTACTCTACAATGAGCAGTTCTTC. Amino acid sequence: CASSYSAGTLLYNEQFF.

V and J are TRBV29-1 and TRBJ2-7; 8 bases fit TRBD1. J was trimmed by 0 bases and V by 4 bases; bases with no gene match: 5. Germline CDR1 reads SQVTM; CDR2 reads ANQGSEA. This CDR3 has 14 residues. The CDR3 loop reads CSVVPDRGSYEQYF. As DNA, the CDR3 is TGCAGCGTTGTCCCCGACAGGGGCTCCTACGAGCAGTACTTC.

The rearrangement uses TRBV5-1 and TRBJ2-3, with D tentatively TRBD2 (5 bases). Germline loops: CDR1 SGHRS, CDR2 YFSETQ. This CDR3 has 13 amino acids. The V and J ends lost 7 bases and 2 bases respectively, with 11 bases between them. The CDR3 loop is CASAAAPTDTQYF. The CDR3 bases are TGCGCCAGCGCAGCGGCCCCCACAGATACGCAGTATTTT.

The gene calls are TRBV29-1 and TRBJ2-3; 15 bases line up with TRBD2. The CDR3 length is 15 residues. The ends lost 8 bases at V and 3 bases at J; junction bases unmatched: 6. Germline V gene data show CDR1 as SQVTM and CDR2 as ANQGSEA. CDR3 loop: CSISGLAGGTDTQYF. CDR3 nucleotides: TGCAGCATCTCGGGACTAGCGGGAGGAACAGATACGCAGTATTTT.

The rearrangement links TRBV28 to TRBJ2-5; 8 nucleotides align to TRBD1. Trimming cost V 4 bases and J 4 bases; bases outside gene matches: 5. This CDR3 has 14 amino acids. Germline V gene sequence: CDR1 MDHEN, CDR2 SYDVKM. The CDR3 sequence: CASSSGGGLETQYF. CDR3 DNA sequence: TGTGCCAGCAGTTCAGGGGGCGGGTTAGAGACCCAGTACTTC.

The chain uses TRBV7-3 and TRBJ2-1; TRBD2 matches 9 bases. CDR3 length equals 21 residues. Germline values: CDR1 SGHTA, CDR2 FQGTGA. V lost 0 bases, J lost 2 bases, and 17 bases stayed unmatched. The CDR3 here is CASSLTGSALAGLRAYNEQFF. The CDR3 region has the DNA TGTGCCAGCAGCTTAACGGGATCCGCGCTAGCGGGACTCAGGGCCTACAATGAGCAGTTCTTC.

This clonotype has a handful of counts. The chain employs TRBV11-2 and TRBJ2-1; no firm D call. This CDR3 is 15 amino acids long. V was pared by 0 bases and J by 4 bases, with 10 bases between. Germline V gene sequence: CDR1 SGHAT, CDR2 FQNNGV. CDR3 sequence reads: CASSLEGTQYNEQFF. The CDR3 DNA sequence: TGTGCCAGCAGCTTAGAAGGAACACAATACAATGAGCAGTTCTTC.

This chain connects TRBV14 to TRBJ2-2; D call uncertain. The V gene lost 4 bases and the J gene lost 0 bases, with 12 bases spanning the gap. Germline assignment: CDR1 SGHDN and CDR2 FVKESK. This CDR3 region has 16 residues. The CDR3 sequence: CASSRFGATNTGELFF. Here the CDR3 DNA reads TGTGCCAGCAGCCGGTTCGGAGCTACGAACACCGGGGAGCTGTTTTTT.

The gene calls are TRBV4-3 and TRBJ2-2; no reliable D call. The V gene's germline CDR1 is LGHNA and CDR2 YSLEER. CDR3 size: 14 residues. V lost 1 base and J lost 5, with 8 bases in between. The CDR3 DNA sequence: TGCGCCAGCAGCCAAGTTGTTGCTACCGGGGAGCTGTTTTTT. Translating it yields CASSQVVATGELFF.

This clonotype was seen more than once but under ten times. The chain links TRBV5-5 to TRBJ2-1, with 10 positions matching TRBD2. Germline CDR1 is SGHKS and CDR2 is YYEKEE (reference sequence). V shed 5 bases and J 8 bases; nucleotides not matched to a gene: 10. The CDR3 loop spans 15 amino acids. The CDR3 region is CASSHTSGALYEQFF. The DNA of the CDR3 is TGTGCCAGCAGTCATACTAGCGGGGCGCTATATGAGCAGTTCTTC.

This clonotype has only a few counts. This rearrangement joins TRBV9 to TRBJ2-7; 12 nucleotides align to TRBD2. This CDR3 has 16 amino acids. In germline, CDR1 is SGDLS, CDR2 YYNGEE. V lost 0 bases, J lost 4 bases, and 5 bases stayed unmatched. CDR3 nucleotides: TGTGCCAGCAGCGTAGGAATGACTAGCGGGAGATACGAGCAGTACTTC. It yields the protein CASSVGMTSGRYEQYF.

J is TRBJ2-2 and V is TRBV11-2; 15 nucleotides match TRBD2. Germline V gene lookup returns CDR1 SGHAT and CDR2 FQNNGV. There are 17 residues in the CDR3. Germline trimming cut 3 bases from V and 6 bases from J; bases unmatched to any gene: 5. In DNA, the CDR3 is TGTGCCAGCAGCTTCGGGACTAGCGGGAGGTTGGCCGGGGAGCTGTTTTTT. It yields the protein CASSFGTSGRLAGELFF.

The chain has TRBV20-1 and TRBJ2-7; tentatively, D is TRBD2 (6 bases). The ends were cut back, 4 bases at V and 4 bases at J, with 14 bases in the middle. CDR3 size: 13 residues. Per the germline V gene, CDR1 is DFQATT and CDR2 is SNEGSKA (reference sequence). The CDR3 here is CSAKAGTLYEQYF. In DNA, the CDR3 is TGCAGTGCTAAGGCGGGAACATTGTACGAGCAGTACTTC.